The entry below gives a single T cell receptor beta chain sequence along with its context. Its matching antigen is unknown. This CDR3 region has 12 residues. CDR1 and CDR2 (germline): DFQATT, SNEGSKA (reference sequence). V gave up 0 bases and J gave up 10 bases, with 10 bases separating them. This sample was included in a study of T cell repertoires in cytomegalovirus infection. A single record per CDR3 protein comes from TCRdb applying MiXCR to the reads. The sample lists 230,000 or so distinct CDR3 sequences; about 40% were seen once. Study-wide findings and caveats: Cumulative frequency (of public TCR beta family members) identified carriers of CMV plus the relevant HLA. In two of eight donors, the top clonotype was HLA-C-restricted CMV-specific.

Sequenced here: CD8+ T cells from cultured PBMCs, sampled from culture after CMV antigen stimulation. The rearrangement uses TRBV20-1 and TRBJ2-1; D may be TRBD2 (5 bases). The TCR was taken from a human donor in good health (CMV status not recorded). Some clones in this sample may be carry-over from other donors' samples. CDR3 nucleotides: TGCAGTGCTAGAGATGGAGGAAGAGAGCAGTTCTTC. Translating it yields CSARDGGREQFF.